This T cell receptor (beta chain) was captured in a study of memory CD4+ T cells and cytomegalovirus serostatus (dated by TCRdb to the late 2010s). Background on the whole study: The approximately 35 healthy Belgian adults in the cohort included 9 who were CMV seropositive and roughly 24 who were CMV seronegative. To replicate a published TCR-based CMV serostatus classifier, the study sequenced CD4+ memory TCRbeta repertoires from a Belgian cohort whose cytomegalovirus serostatus was known. The full study reports these points: Results were interpreted as suggesting that the CMV-associated TCR signature is largely present in the CD4+ memory repertoire. Of fewer than 200 previously reported CMV-associated TCRbeta sequences, about 68 appeared in the CD4+ memory repertoires, each in one to five individuals. Unlike the original study, which covered naive and memory CD4+ and CD8+ populations, the Belgian study sequenced only CD4+CD45RO+ memory cells. A median bootstrapped AUC of around 0.94 with a 95% CI of 0.76-1.00 was achieved on the Belgian cohort by the original-framework classifier. For CMV serostatus prediction, a median bootstrapped AUC of 0.95 was reached with the original framework, and a median bootstrapped AUC of approximately 0.89 was reached with a US-trained random forest.

Genomic DNA was extracted from sorted cells with the Quick-DNA Microprep Kit. TCRbeta DNA was amplified with the immunoSEQ hsTCRbeta kit following the manufacturer's protocol. An Illumina MiSeq instrument was used to sequence the TCRbeta libraries. For the original study's pipeline: After out-of-frame sequences were removed, 2,204,828 distinct TCRbeta sequences remained, averaging around 67,000 per individual. Each individual was scored by the count of roughly 160 previously reported CMV-associated TCRbeta sequences and the total productive distinct TCRbeta count. A beta-binomial model was reimplemented in Python, and random forests from scikit-learn, run with default parameters, were trained on data from the US cohort. Classifier performance on the Belgian cohort was reported as the median AUC with percentile confidence intervals calculated over 10,000 bootstrap iterations. The table comes from immuneACCESS by way of TCRdb, which keeps in-frame sequences with V and J called. Part of the clones is missing from these tables; in studies checked, under half for an unresolved V gene and the rest for unknown reasons. From that table come the V and J calls and clone size; the DNA was used to work out D and trimming. The table for this sample lists under 100,000 clones; around 80% of them were counted only once. Of the sample, less than 0.85% falls within the top ten clones.

Single viable CD3+CD4+CD8-CD45RO+ cells were sorted as memory CD4+ T cells on a FACSAria II. CMV serostatus was assessed using a Roche Elecsys assay, by which serum IgG against CMV pp150, pp28, p38 and p52 was detected. Following thawing, total CD4+ T cells were enriched through positive selection using CD4 magnetic microbeads. The samples came from a different study that was designed specifically to examine the CD4+ T cell memory repertoire. Peripheral blood mononuclear cells were isolated and cryopreserved according to standard operating procedures, and serum was kept at -80 degrees C. Staining used CD3-PerCP (BW264/56), CD4-APC (RPA-T4), CD45RO-PE (UCHT1) and CD8-Pacific Orange (3B5) antibodies, with Sytox blue excluding non-viable cells. A remark on this clone: There is no known antigen for this receptor. Within one base of it there is no much larger clone, and no base qualities were kept.

This clonotype was obtained from an adult in good health and CMV-seronegative. Sequenced sample: memory CD4+ T cells from blood.

The bases are TGTGCCAGCAGCTTGAGGGACAGGGCCACCGGGGAGCTGTTTTTT. Its coded protein is CASSLRDRATGELFF. The chain is assembled from TRBV5-4 and TRBJ2-2; TRBD1 aligns with 9 central bases. Counted from cysteine to phenylalanine, this CDR3 has 15 amino acids. Left in the record is the CDR3 DNA by itself, 45 bases read in frame from the first base. Trimming leaves V shorter by 1 base and J shorter by 4 bases, with the junction holding 2 bases beyond the gene matches. CDR1 and CDR2, looked up from the germline V gene (reference sequence), are SGHNT and YYREEE.